What follows are 31 T cell receptor beta chains derived from one specimen sequenced in a study of blood T cell repertoires in COVID-19. The protocol was immunoSEQ multiplex PCR, while the TCRdb copy is restricted to in-frame clones and leaves out a portion. The data contain 300,000 or so clones, less than 90% of them singletons. The sequencing input was PBMCs or T cells enriched from blood (not recorded which). These receptors all come from a woman in her thirties who had recovered from COVID-19.

The chain uses TRBV5-5 and TRBJ1-6, with 7 bases that match TRBD1. After removal of 2 bases from V and 2 bases from J, the junction contained 10 bases not matched to a gene. From germline, CDR1 is SGHKS and CDR2 YYEKEE (reference sequence). This CDR3 contains 18 residues. For the CDR3, the DNA is TGTGCCAGCAGCTTCGGGTTCCCAGGGGGTACCTATAATTCACCCCTCCACTTT. This translates into CASSFGFPGGTYNSPLHF. Filled out from reference TRBV5-5 and TRBJ1-6, the complete variable domain reads DAGVTQSPTHLIKTRGQQVTLRCSPISGHKSVSWYQQVLGQGPQFIFQYYEKEERGRGNFPDRFSARQFPNYSSELNVNALLLGDSALYLCASSFGFPGGTYNSPLHFGNGTRLTVT.

This sequence joins TRBV4-3 and TRBJ2-7; 8 nucleotides align to TRBD1. Germline assignment: CDR1 LGHNA and CDR2 YSLEER. V lost 2 bases and J lost 4; bases outside the gene matches: 7. The CDR3 covers 15 residues. The CDR3 region is CASSQNQGASYEQYF. DNA of the CDR3: TGCGCCAGCAGCCAAAACCAGGGGGCCAGTTACGAGCAGTACTTC.

This chain connects TRBV15 to TRBJ1-2, with TRBD1 identical over 7 bases. The J segment lost 3 bases and the V segment lost 7 bases, leaving 14 bases of the junction unmatched. Per the germline V gene, CDR1 is LNHNV and CDR2 is YYDKDF (reference sequence). The CDR3 runs 16 residues. This CDR3 is CATTRDSDLSHYGYTF. The CDR3 region has the DNA TGTGCCACCACCCGGGACAGCGATTTGTCCCACTATGGCTACACCTTC. Looking up the rest from reference TRBV15 and TRBJ1-2 gives the full variable domain: DAMVIQNPRYQVTQFGKPVTLSCSQTLNHNVMYWYQQKSSQAPKLLFHYYDKDFNNEADTPDNFQSRRPNTSFCFLDIRSPGLGDTAMYLCATTRDSDLSHYGYTFGSGTRLTVV.

This rearrangement joins TRBV29-1 to TRBJ2-7, with a tentative D call TRBD1 (6 bases). Germline values: CDR1 SQVTM, CDR2 ANQGSEA. This CDR3 is 14 amino acids long. Trimming pared 4 bases from V and 5 bases from J, leaving 18 bases between. The CDR3 here is CSVVPEGGYNEQYF. The CDR3 nucleotides read TGCAGCGTTGTCCCCGAAGGGGGTTACAACGAGCAGTACTTC.

CDR3 nucleotide sequence: TGTGCCAGCCAGGGAATAAACTATGGCTACACCTTC. Its translation: CASQGINYGYTF. The chain recombines TRBV19 with TRBJ1-2, with D perhaps matching TRBD1 (5 bases). This CDR3 region has 12 residues. V lost 9 bases and J lost 2, with 10 bases in between. Per germline, CDR1 LNHDA and CDR2 SQIVND (reference sequence). Complete variable domain (other parts from reference TRBV19 and TRBJ1-2): DGGITQSPKYLFRKEGQNVTLSCEQNLNHDAMYWYRQDPGQGLRLIYYSQIVNDFQKGDIAEGYSVSREKKESFPLTVTSAQKNPTAFYLCASQGINYGYTFGSGTRLTVV.

The rearrangement uses TRBV7-2 and TRBJ1-2; D is perhaps TRBD1 (6 bases). V was cut by 6 bases and J by 7 bases, with 12 bases left in between. Per the germline V gene, CDR1 is SGHTA and CDR2 is FQGNSA. This CDR3 is 12 amino acids long. CDR3 sequence (DNA): TGTGCCAGCAGTTCTTCAGGGGTTGGCTACACCTTC. This encodes CASSSSGVGYTF.

The gene calls are TRBV7-2 and TRBJ1-5; tentative D call: TRBD1 (5 bases). Germline V gene sequence: CDR1 SGHTA, CDR2 FQGNSA. The CDR3 has 17 residues. The V gene lost 3 bases and the J gene lost 2 bases, with 17 bases spanning the gap. For the CDR3, the DNA is TGTGCCAGCAGCTTGTATTCAGGATCGGGGGGCAATCAGCCCCAGCATTTT. Amino acids: CASSLYSGSGGNQPQHF.

This chain uses TRBV6-5 with TRBJ2-2, with 7 bases that match TRBD1. This CDR3 has 14 residues. The junction had 7 bases not matched to a gene; V was cut back by 5 bases and J by 7 bases. Germline assignment: CDR1 MNHEY and CDR2 SVGAGI. The CDR3 spells CASSRQGFGGELFF. The CDR3, as DNA: TGTGCCAGCAGTCGACAGGGCTTCGGCGGGGAGCTGTTTTTT.

V usage is TRBV7-6 and J usage is TRBJ2-1, with 10 bases fitting TRBD2. CDR1 is SGHVS, CDR2 FNYEAQ, per germline. V trimming: 3 bases; J trimming: 6 bases; junction bases outside the gene matches: 11. CDR3 length: 17 residues. The CDR3 spells CASSLYDSGGNLNEQFF. CDR3 coding DNA: TGTGCCAGCAGCTTGTATGATAGCGGGGGGAACCTCAATGAGCAGTTCTTC.

This clone showed up just once. The V and J genes are TRBV18 and TRBJ1-4; D unclear. The CDR3 contains 15 residues. CDR1 is KGHSH and CDR2 is LQKENI in the germline V gene. The V end was cut by 3 bases, the J end by 1 base, with 9 bases between. The DNA of the CDR3 is TGTGCCAGCTCACCGTTGGGAGGAACTAATGAAAAACTGTTTTTT. Translating gives CASSPLGGTNEKLFF. The whole variable domain, remainder taken from reference TRBV18 and TRBJ1-4, is NAGVMQNPRHLVRRRGQEARLRCSPMKGHSHVYWYRQLPEEGLKFMVYLQKENIIDESGMPKERFSAEFPKEGPSILRIQQVVRGDSAAYFCASSPLGGTNEKLFFGSGTQLSVL.

The table lists this clone with a few counts. V usage is TRBV30 and J usage is TRBJ2-1; weak D call: TRBD2 (6 bases). Germline V gene sequence: CDR1 GTSNPN, CDR2 SVGIG (reference sequence). The CDR3 extends over 14 amino acids. V lost 1 base, J lost 5 bases, and 12 bases lay in between. In DNA, the CDR3 is TGTGCCTGGAGTGGGGGACTGGGACACAATGAGCAGTTCTTC. Translating it yields CAWSGGLGHNEQFF.

This clone has only a few counts. The CDR3 DNA is TGTGCCAGTAGTCTTAACAGGTTTTACGAGCAGTACTTC. Amino acid sequence: CASSLNRFYEQYF. The chain recombines TRBV19 with TRBJ2-7; D may be TRBD1 (5 bases). V dropped 5 bases and J dropped 4 bases, with 12 bases sitting between them. CDR3 size: 13 residues. Germline lookup yields CDR1 LNHDA and CDR2 SQIVND (reference sequence).

The V gene is TRBV11-3, the J gene TRBJ2-7; the match to TRBD2 covers 11 bases. The ends lost 7 bases at V and 0 bases at J; junction bases unmatched: 5. Germline-derived CDR1 and CDR2 are SGHNT and YENEEA. The CDR3 length is 15 residues. The CDR3 sequence is CASIRLAGHSYEQYF. DNA of the CDR3: TGTGCCAGCATCCGACTAGCGGGGCACTCCTACGAGCAGTACTTC.

The chain has TRBV2 and TRBJ1-4, with 7 bases fitting TRBD1. With V trimmed by 6 bases and J by 10 bases, 5 bases remained unmatched. The V gene's germline CDR1 is SNHLY and CDR2 FYNNEI. The CDR3 totals 12 residues. As DNA, the CDR3 is TGTGCCAGCAGGCGACAGGGAGGAAAACTGTTTTTT. As protein: CASRRQGGKLFF.

This clone was detected once. V gene TRBV5-1 combines with J gene TRBJ2-5, with 8 nucleotides matching TRBD1. The CDR3 has 16 residues. Germline CDR1 and CDR2: SGHRS and YFSETQ. V gave up 4 bases and J gave up 0 bases; unmatched junction bases: 8. The CDR3 sequence is CASSDGSGGYQETQYF. Here the CDR3 DNA reads TGCGCCAGCAGCGACGGCTCAGGGGGCTACCAAGAGACCCAGTACTTC. The variable domain in full, completed from reference TRBV5-1 and TRBJ2-5, reads KAGVTQTPRYLIKTRGQQVTLSCSPISGHRSVSWYQQTPGQGLQFLFEYFSETQRNKGNFPGRFSGRQFSNSRSEMNVSTLELGDSALYLCASSDGSGGYQETQYFGPGTRLLVL.

This clone was counted a few times. The chain joins TRBV5-4 to TRBJ1-6, with TRBD1 identical over 7 bases. CDR1 and CDR2 (germline): SGHNT, YYREEE (reference sequence). CDR3 size: 14 residues. With V trimmed by 4 bases and J by 9 bases, 7 bases remained unmatched. The CDR3 bases are TGTGCCAGCAGCCGTGACAGGGTAGCTTCACCCCTCCACTTT. It is translated as CASSRDRVASPLHF.

The CDR3 DNA sequence: TGTGCCAGTAGTATATGGGACAGGTCCTCTGGAAACACCATATATTTT. Protein: CASSIWDRSSGNTIYF. V and J are TRBV19 and TRBJ1-3; 8 positions match TRBD1. There are 16 residues in the CDR3. The V segment lost 2 bases and the J segment 0 bases; nucleotides outside the gene matches: 3. Germline CDR1 reads LNHDA; CDR2 reads SQIVND (reference sequence).

The CDR3: CASSSLGRNTEAFF. The CDR3 DNA is TGTGCCAGTAGTTCGCTGGGCCGCAACACTGAAGCTTTCTTT. V and J are TRBV19 and TRBJ1-1, with D uncertain. This CDR3 contains 14 residues. The V gene lost 5 bases and the J gene lost 2 bases, with 12 bases spanning the gap. Germline V gene data show CDR1 as LNHDA and CDR2 as SQIVND (reference sequence).

This clone was detected a few times. This chain uses TRBV7-6 with TRBJ1-4; the match to TRBD1 covers 7 bases. This CDR3 region has 15 residues. CDR1 and CDR2 (germline): SGHVS, FNYEAQ. The J segment lost 4 bases and the V segment lost 1 base, leaving 3 bases of the junction unmatched. The CDR3 reads CASSLGGQLNEKLFF. The DNA of the CDR3 is TGTGCCAGCAGCTTAGGGGGACAGCTTAATGAAAAACTGTTTTTT.

This clone was seen only once. The chain joins TRBV19 to TRBJ1-5; no clear D. V was pared by 5 bases and J by 3 bases, with 14 bases between. Germline V CDR1 and CDR2: LNHDA, SQIVND (reference sequence). The CDR3 is 15 residues long. DNA for the CDR3: TGTGCCAGTAGTCGGGAAGGCGGCCACAATCAGCCCCAGCATTTT. Translation: CASSREGGHNQPQHF.

The chain is built from TRBV12-3 or TRBV12-4 and TRBJ2-5, with 8 bases fitting TRBD2. J gave up 5 bases and V 8 bases, and 7 bases lay outside the gene matches. The CDR3 sequence is 13 residues long. The chain's CDR3 is CASGAGGVETQYF. CDR3 nucleotide sequence: TGTGCCAGCGGAGCCGGGGGGGTCGAGACCCAGTACTTC.

V gene TRBV7-9 combines with J gene TRBJ1-3, with a tentative D call TRBD1 (6 bases). Trimming stripped 4 bases from V and 2 bases from J, with 15 bases between. The length of the CDR3 is 16 residues. Germline loops: CDR1 SEHNR, CDR2 FQNEAQ (reference sequence). Here the CDR3 DNA reads TGTGCCAGCAGCTCCTCACAGGGTTTGGCTGGAAACACCATATATTTT. Translating it yields CASSSSQGLAGNTIYF.

The rearrangement uses TRBV14 and TRBJ1-1; 7 nucleotides match TRBD1. The CDR3 is 14 residues long. Germline CDR1 SGHDN, CDR2 FVKESK. Unmatched junction bases numbered 9, after V lost 4 bases and J lost 7 bases. CDR3 sequence (DNA): TGTGCCAGCAGCCGGATCAGGGGGTTAGGTGAAGCTTTCTTT. The encoded protein is CASSRIRGLGEAFF. The full variable domain, rest sourced from reference TRBV14 and TRBJ1-1, is EAGVTQFPSHSVIEKGQTVTLRCDPISGHDNLYWYRRVMGKEIKFLLHFVKESKQDESGMPNNRFLAERTGGTYSTLKVQPAELEDSGVYFCASSRIRGLGEAFFGQGTRLTVV.

The chain joins TRBV11-2 to TRBJ1-2, with 7 bases that match TRBD1. The CDR3 is 13 residues long. The V segment lost 5 bases and the J segment 7 bases; nucleotides outside the gene matches: 7. Germline values: CDR1 SGHAT, CDR2 FQNNGV. The CDR3 sequence: CASSPTGVSGYTF. CDR3 bases: TGTGCCAGCAGCCCCACAGGGGTGAGTGGCTACACCTTC.

The gene calls are TRBV7-9 and TRBJ1-1, with 7 bases fitting TRBD1. This CDR3 is built from 15 residues. The V gene's germline CDR1 is SEHNR and CDR2 FQNEAQ (reference sequence). V trimming: 11 bases; J trimming: 4 bases; junction bases outside the gene matches: 16. The DNA of the CDR3 is TGTGCCTTAAAGGGGGCCCTCAAGGGGGGCACTGAAGCTTTCTTT. It codes for CALKGALKGGTEAFF.

In DNA, the CDR3 is TGTGCCACCAGCAGCTATAACCGGGACAGGGCCCAGCCCCAGCATTTT. Protein product: CATSSYNRDRAQPQHF. The chain recombines TRBV15 with TRBJ1-5; 9 bases fit TRBD1. The V and J ends lost 3 bases and 7 bases, in that order; junction bases with no gene match: 10. The length of the CDR3 is 16 residues. From germline, CDR1 is LNHNV and CDR2 YYDKDF (reference sequence).

This clone was counted between two and nine times. The same CDR3 arises from other DNA sequences in this sample as well. The chain links TRBV28 to TRBJ1-2; maybe TRBD1 (5 bases). The germline V gene has CDR1 MDHEN and CDR2 SYDVKM. CDR3 length equals 16 residues. V lost 3 bases to trimming and J lost 4 bases, with 18 bases between them. In DNA form, the CDR3 reads TGTGCCAGCAGTTTTCCCCCCCCCGACAGTTCCTATGGCTACACCTTC. This sequence encodes CASSFPPPDSSYGYTF.

The CDR3 bases are TGTGCCAGCAGCCGGCGAAAGGGGGGGCAGAACACTGAAGCTTTCTTT. Translating gives CASSRRKGGQNTEAFF. The chain carries TRBV3-1 (or the pseudogene TRBV3-2) and TRBJ1-1, with a possible D match to TRBD1 (6 bases). Germline V gene sequence: CDR1 LGHDT, CDR2 YNNKEL (reference sequence). The CDR3 is 16 amino acids. Trimming took 4 bases from V and 1 from J, leaving 16 bases between them.

The genes are TRBV6-5 and TRBJ1-5; 7 positions agree with TRBD1. The junction had 4 bases not matched to a gene; V was cut back by 7 bases and J by 1 base. Germline V gene lookup returns CDR1 MNHEY and CDR2 SVGAGI. The CDR3 has 14 residues. Here the CDR3 DNA reads TGTGCCAGCACCGCGGGACAGAGCAATCAGCCCCAGCATTTT. It translates to CASTAGQSNQPQHF.

This sequence joins TRBV18 and TRBJ1-1, with 8 positions matching TRBD1. Per the germline V gene, CDR1 is KGHSH and CDR2 is LQKENI. The CDR3 spans 16 residues. The ends lost 2 bases at V and 4 bases at J; junction bases unmatched: 9. CDR3 sequence reads: CASSPTDRVVGTEAFF. CDR3 sequence (DNA): TGTGCCAGCTCACCAACGGACAGGGTCGTTGGCACTGAAGCTTTCTTT.

V gene TRBV28 combines with J gene TRBJ2-1, with D tentatively TRBD2 (6 bases). Germline CDR1 is MDHEN and CDR2 is SYDVKM. The CDR3 length is 16 residues. Trimming stripped 10 bases from V and 0 bases from J, with 19 bases between. CDR3 DNA sequence: TGTGCCACCTCGGTGGCGGGGCAGAGCTCCTACAATGAGCAGTTCTTC. Translation gives CATSVAGQSSYNEQFF.